What follows are 29 T cell receptor beta chains derived from one specimen sequenced in a study of shared clonotypes between healthy human individuals. Produced via immunoSEQ multiplex PCR; TCRdb's table is partial and in-frame only. The sample records about 480,000 clones, 75% to 80% being singletons. Sample: PBMCs. Receptors were obtained from a woman aged 40 to 50 in good health. Some clones in this sample may be carry-over from other donors' samples.

This chain's CDR3 is CASSQDGVKETQYF. The CDR3, as DNA: TGTGCCAGCAGCCAGGACGGGGTAAAAGAGACCCAGTACTTC. This rearrangement joins TRBV7-2 to TRBJ2-5, with TRBD2 as a possible D gene (5 bases). Germline lookup yields CDR1 SGHTA and CDR2 FQGNSA. The V and J ends lost 5 bases and 3 bases respectively, with 13 bases between them. This CDR3 spans 14 amino acids. Full variable domain (remainder filled in from reference TRBV7-2 and TRBJ2-5): GAGVSQSPSNKVTEKGKDVELRCDPISGHTALYWYRQSLGQGLEFLIYFQGNSAPDKSGLPSDRFSAERTGGSVSTLTIQRTQQEDSAVYLCASSQDGVKETQYFGPGTRLLVL.

The V call is TRBV10-3, the J call TRBJ2-1; tentatively, D is TRBD1 (5 bases). Germline CDR1 and CDR2: ENHRY and SYGVKD. V was cut by 6 bases and J by 0 bases, with 12 bases left in between. CDR3 length: 15 residues. The CDR3 spells CAIRGQSSSYNEQFF. The CDR3 DNA sequence: TGTGCCATCAGGGGGCAATCTAGCTCCTACAATGAGCAGTTCTTC.

The V call is TRBV6-4, the J call TRBJ2-1, with 7 bases that match TRBD2. Germline trimming cut 6 bases from V and 4 bases from J; bases unmatched to any gene: 6. CDR1 and CDR2 from the germline V gene are MRHNA and SNTAGT. There are 14 residues in the CDR3. The CDR3 here is CASRGGSPYNEQFF. Written as DNA, the CDR3 is TGTGCCAGCAGAGGCGGGAGCCCATACAATGAGCAGTTCTTC.

This clone occurred a few times. The chain joins TRBV7-2 to TRBJ2-5, with TRBD1 as a possible D gene (5 bases). There are 16 residues in the CDR3. Trimming left V 5 bases short and J 0 bases short, with 16 bases between. CDR1 and CDR2 from the germline V gene are SGHTA and FQGNSA. In nucleotides, the CDR3 is TGTGCCAGCAGCCCCCACGCGGTACAGGACCAAGAGACCCAGTACTTC. Translation gives CASSPHAVQDQETQYF.

A remark on this clone: The junction and the germline gene differ at one end; a read error may be behind it. The chain recombines TRBV5-1 with TRBJ1-3; D remains unclear. Germline V CDR1 and CDR2: SGHRS, YFSETQ. The CDR3 runs 14 residues. The CDR3 spells CASRLDVSEGTIYF. The CDR3 nucleotides are TGCGCCAGCAGATTGGACGTCTCCGAGGGCACCATATATTTT.

This sequence joins TRBV10-3 and TRBJ2-7, with 12 bases matching TRBD2. The CDR3 has 14 residues. V trimming: 7 bases; J trimming: 2 bases; junction bases outside the gene matches: 3. The germline V gene encodes CDR1 ENHRY and CDR2 SYGVKD. The CDR3 bases are TGTGCCATCACCAGGACTAGCGGGACCTACGAGCAGTACTTC. Translated: CAITRTSGTYEQYF.

The rearrangement joins TRBV5-4 to TRBJ2-3, with 7 bases identical to TRBD2. The CDR3 runs 14 residues. The germline CDR1 and CDR2 sequences are SGHNT and YYREEE (reference sequence). V dropped 4 bases and J dropped 4; count of bases not matched to a gene: 6. The CDR3 loop is CASSQGLGADTQYF. The DNA of the CDR3 is TGTGCCAGCAGCCAAGGACTAGGAGCAGATACGCAGTATTTT.

This clone was seen repeatedly, ten times or more. The chain carries TRBV6-4 and TRBJ2-1; TRBD1 aligns across 8 bases. The trim removed 4 bases at V and 5 bases at J, leaving 7 bases unmatched. Germline values: CDR1 MRHNA, CDR2 SNTAGT. The CDR3 has 15 residues. CDR3 bases: TGTGCCAGCAGTGTAGCGGCAGGGGGCAACAATGAGCAGTTCTTC. As protein: CASSVAAGGNNEQFF.

This chain uses TRBV28 with TRBJ2-7; 7 bases map to TRBD1. CDR1 MDHEN and CDR2 SYDVKM come from the germline V gene. The CDR3 length is 15 residues. Trimming took 6 bases from V and 0 from J; bases not matched to a gene: 8. The CDR3 is CASRRNRGNSYEQYF. Here the CDR3 DNA reads TGTGCCAGCAGGCGAAACAGGGGCAACTCCTACGAGCAGTACTTC. Full variable domain (rest looked up from reference TRBV28 and TRBJ2-7): DVKVTQSSRYLVKRTGEKVFLECVQDMDHENMFWYRQDPGLGLRLIYFSYDVKMKEKGDIPEGYSVSREKKERFSLILESASTNQTSMYLCASRRNRGNSYEQYFGPGTRLTVT.

This chain joins TRBV10-1 and TRBJ2-1; 7 bases map to TRBD1. Trimming at V came to 7 bases and at J to 8 bases, leaving 5 bases not matched to a gene. The germline gives CDR1 WNHNN, CDR2 SYGVQD (reference sequence). The CDR3 is 12 amino acids. The CDR3 here is CASMMRGHEQFF. CDR3 in DNA: TGCGCCAGCATGATGAGGGGGCATGAGCAGTTCTTC.

This sequence joins TRBV7-3 and TRBJ1-1; D is possibly TRBD1 (5 bases). The CDR3 is 15 residues long. V lost 6 bases to trimming and J lost 1 base, with 15 bases between them. The germline V gene has CDR1 SGHTA and CDR2 FQGTGA. The CDR3 nucleotides are TGTGCCAGCAGGGGGACGGGGTTTAAGAACACTGAAGCTTTCTTT. Protein product: CASRGTGFKNTEAFF.

DNA of the CDR3: TGTGCCAGCAGACCGGGCCCGGGACCTACTGAAGCTTTCTTT. It codes for CASRPGPGPTEAFF. The V and J genes are TRBV7-2 and TRBJ1-1; TRBD1 is a possible D gene (5 bases). The CDR3 contains 14 residues. Per germline, CDR1 SGHTA and CDR2 FQGNSA. Trimming removed 6 bases from V and 5 bases from J, with 16 bases in between.

The chain is built from TRBV18 and TRBJ1-2; no firm D call. This CDR3 spans 15 amino acids. Germline CDR1 is KGHSH and CDR2 is LQKENI. Trimming removed 5 bases at V and 4 bases at J, with 17 bases between. The CDR3 spells CASSSETVPPYGYTF. CDR3 nucleotide sequence: TGTGCCAGCTCAAGCGAGACGGTCCCACCCTATGGCTACACCTTC.

This chain uses TRBV5-8 with TRBJ1-1; D is unresolved. V was shortened by 0 bases and J by 4 bases, with 7 bases between the two germline ends. The CDR3 is 13 amino acids. The V gene's germline CDR1 is SGHTS and CDR2 YDEGEE. In DNA form, the CDR3 reads TGTGCCAGCAGCTTGGACAGTTTCACTGAAGCTTTCTTT. It encodes CASSLDSFTEAFF.

The chain joins TRBV10-3 to TRBJ2-1; maybe TRBD1 (6 bases). Trimming removed 5 bases from V and 3 bases from J, with 11 bases in between. Germline lookup yields CDR1 ENHRY and CDR2 SYGVKD. This CDR3 has 14 residues. CDR3 DNA sequence: TGTGCCATCAGTATTGACAGGAGCTACAATGAGCAGTTCTTC. It is translated as CAISIDRSYNEQFF.

This clone was found a few times. The rearrangement links TRBV29-1 to TRBJ1-1, with a weak D call TRBD1 (5 bases). The V end lost 4 bases, the J end lost 0 bases, and 9 bases lay between the germline ends. The CDR3 sequence is 13 residues long. CDR1 is SQVTM, CDR2 ANQGSEA, per germline. CDR3 in amino acids: CSVVGAVNTEAFF. The DNA of the CDR3 is TGCAGCGTTGTCGGGGCGGTGAACACTGAAGCTTTCTTT.

The chain uses TRBV30 and TRBJ2-2, with D hard to call. This CDR3 has 13 amino acids. Trimming left V 2 bases short and J 9 bases short, with 13 bases between. Germline V gene lookup returns CDR1 GTSNPN and CDR2 SVGIG (reference sequence). CDR3 sequence reads: CAWSRLVGRELFF. CDR3 bases: TGTGCCTGGAGTAGGTTGGTTGGTAGGGAGCTGTTTTTT.

This clone has just a few counts. J is TRBJ2-6 and V is TRBV28; TRBD1 might be the D (5 bases). The CDR3 runs 17 residues. V lost 4 bases and J 0 bases, leaving 13 bases between the germline ends. In germline, CDR1 is MDHEN, CDR2 SYDVKM. CDR3 residues: CASSSTVISSGANVLTF. Written as DNA, the CDR3 is TGTGCCAGCAGTTCGACAGTGATTAGCTCTGGGGCCAACGTCCTGACTTTC.

This rearrangement joins TRBV14 to TRBJ1-5; D gene uncertain. Trimming cost V 0 bases and J 6 bases, with 6 bases left between them. CDR1 and CDR2 from the germline V gene are SGHDN and FVKESK. The CDR3 loop spans 13 amino acids. CDR3 sequence: CASSQEGGQPQHF. The CDR3 coding sequence is TGTGCCAGCAGCCAAGAGGGCGGTCAGCCCCAGCATTTT.

Here the CDR3 reads CASSPRIGGDTQYF. The CDR3 DNA reads TGTGCCAGCAGTCCCCGCATCGGGGGGGATACGCAGTATTTT. The V and J genes are TRBV2 and TRBJ2-3; the match to TRBD2 covers 7 bases. This CDR3 spans 14 amino acids. V trimming: 5 bases; J trimming: 6 bases; junction bases outside the gene matches: 8. Germline lookup yields CDR1 SNHLY and CDR2 FYNNEI.

On this clone itself: It is unclear where the CDR3 begins or ends on the DNA, so no DNA is shown, and the CDR3 is as TCRdb lists it. This chain uses TRBV6-5 with TRBJ2-4; the tabulated D call, TRBD1, remains unverified against the DNA. The CDR3 numbers 15 amino acids, ends counted. Per germline, CDR1 MNHEY and CDR2 SVGAGI. The chain's CDR3 is CASSSNGHFGNIQYF.

V is TRBV28 and J is TRBJ1-2, with 8 bases matching TRBD1. This CDR3 contains 15 residues. Trimming at V came to 4 bases and at J to 0 bases, leaving 4 bases not matched to a gene. CDR1 is MDHEN and CDR2 is SYDVKM in the germline V gene. The CDR3 is CASSSTGAPNYGYTF. The CDR3 DNA sequence: TGTGCCAGCAGTTCGACAGGGGCCCCTAACTATGGCTACACCTTC.

The rearrangement links TRBV11-2 to TRBJ2-7, with 7 bases fitting TRBD2. The CDR3 sequence is 15 residues long. Germline V gene sequence: CDR1 SGHAT, CDR2 FQNNGV. J gave up 4 bases and V 3 bases, and 9 bases lay outside the gene matches. The CDR3 here is CASSFPGGERYEQYF. The CDR3 DNA reads TGTGCCAGCAGCTTCCCGGGAGGAGAGAGGTACGAGCAGTACTTC.

Concerning this clone: A single base separates this from a much larger clone, so it may be a read error. Different DNA sequences within this sample yield the same CDR3. The chain uses TRBV28 and TRBJ2-7; D unclear. The V gene's germline CDR1 is MDHEN and CDR2 SYDVKM. The CDR3 covers 11 residues. V dropped 6 bases and J dropped 1 base, with 4 bases sitting between them. CDR3 sequence (DNA): TGTGCCAGCAGGGATTCCTACGAGCAGTACTTC. This gives the protein CASRDSYEQYF. Full variable domain (missing parts from reference TRBV28 and TRBJ2-7): DVKVTQSSRYLVKRTGEKVFLECVQDMDHENMFWYRQDPGLGLRLIYFSYDVKMKEKGDIPEGYSVSREKKERFSLILESASTNQTSMYLCASRDSYEQYFGPGTRLTVT.

The CDR3 loop reads CASSYGPGSTDTQYF. In nucleotides, the CDR3 is TGTGCCAGCAGTTACGGTCCCGGTAGCACAGATACGCAGTATTTT. The V gene is TRBV6-5, the J gene TRBJ2-3, with unresolved D. V lost 2 bases, J lost 0 bases, and 9 bases lay in between. The CDR3 is made up of 15 amino acids. CDR1 and CDR2 (germline): MNHEY, SVGAGI.

This clone was seen only once. The chain is built from TRBV15 and TRBJ2-7; no firm D call. The CDR3 sequence is 13 residues long. Germline V lookup: CDR1 LNHNV, CDR2 YYDKDF (reference sequence). The germline V and J ends were trimmed by 0 bases and 2 bases, with 5 bases remaining between them. The CDR3 nucleotides read TGTGCCACCAGCAGAGAAAACCCCTACGAGCAGTACTTC. Amino acid sequence: CATSRENPYEQYF.

This clone was seen a single time. The chain combines TRBV19 with TRBJ1-1; TRBD1 aligns across 7 bases. Germline loops: CDR1 LNHDA, CDR2 SQIVND (reference sequence). This CDR3 contains 14 residues. The junction had 8 bases not matched to a gene; V was cut back by 6 bases and J by 4 bases. CDR3: CASRKGARGTEAFF. The CDR3 nucleotides are TGTGCCAGTAGGAAGGGGGCCCGGGGCACTGAAGCTTTCTTT.

The chain combines TRBV2 with TRBJ2-7; possibly TRBD1 for D (6 bases). This CDR3 has 17 amino acids. Germline V gene lookup returns CDR1 SNHLY and CDR2 FYNNEI. V lost 0 bases, J lost 2 bases, and 17 bases lay in between. In DNA, the CDR3 is TGTGCCAGCAGTGAAGCCCTGAGTCCCCAGGGGCCCTACGAGCAGTACTTC. Its translation: CASSEALSPQGPYEQYF.

V and J are TRBV19 and TRBJ1-1; 8 positions agree with TRBD1. From germline, CDR1 is LNHDA and CDR2 SQIVND (reference sequence). The length of the CDR3 is 16 residues. V lost 5 bases to trimming and J lost 3 bases; unmatched junction nucleotides: 11. The CDR3 sequence is CASSSRQGPGDTEAFF. CDR3 coding DNA: TGTGCCAGTAGTTCCAGACAGGGGCCCGGGGACACTGAAGCTTTCTTT.